These 18 T cell receptor beta chains originate from one sample sequenced in a study of T cell repertoires in cytomegalovirus infection. Each CDR3 protein is one row after TCRdb ran MiXCR on the reads. The data contain about 300,000 distinct CDR3 sequences, roughly a tenth of them seen just once; the ten biggest clones take up around 2.4%. The material sequenced was PBMCs. The receptors were sampled from a human donor in good health (CMV status not recorded). Some clones in this sample may be carry-over from other donors' samples.

This clonotype was observed a few times. The chain is built from TRBV29-1 and TRBJ2-1; TRBD2 matches 13 bases. Germline loops: CDR1 SQVTM, CDR2 ANQGSEA. The J segment lost 6 bases and the V segment lost 6 bases, leaving 17 bases of the junction unmatched. CDR3 length: 18 amino acids. The CDR3 sequence is CSVEGWFFTSGGANEQFF. The CDR3 nucleotides are TGCAGCGTAGAGGGCTGGTTTTTTACTAGCGGGGGGGCCAATGAGCAGTTCTTC.

This clonotype was picked up many times. This rearrangement joins TRBV12-3 or TRBV12-4 to TRBJ2-3; 10 nucleotides align to TRBD2. V gave up 6 bases and J gave up 4 bases; unmatched junction bases: 7. The CDR3 has 15 residues. CDR3 sequence: CASRLLAGRSDTQYF. In nucleotides, the CDR3 is TGTGCCAGCAGGCTACTAGCGGGGAGATCAGATACGCAGTATTTT.

This clonotype has more than one count but fewer than ten. V gene TRBV20-1 combines with J gene TRBJ2-3; D call uncertain. Germline loops: CDR1 DFQATT, CDR2 SNEGSKA (reference sequence). The V end lost 4 bases, the J end lost 7 bases, and 6 bases lay between the germline ends. CDR3 size: 10 residues. DNA of the CDR3: TGCAGTGCTATACTAAATACGCAGTATTTT. This sequence encodes CSAILNTQYF.

The rearrangement links TRBV12-3 or TRBV12-4 to TRBJ2-7; tentatively, D is TRBD1 (6 bases). Deletions cut 6 bases from V and 4 bases from J, with 13 bases between. The CDR3 covers 13 residues. CDR3: CASSRTEGYEQYF. The CDR3 coding sequence is TGTGCCAGCAGCCGGACAGAAGGATACGAGCAGTACTTC.

This clonotype was counted many times. This rearrangement joins TRBV29-1 to TRBJ1-1; a weak D match, TRBD1 (6 bases). Trimming pared 6 bases from V and 0 bases from J, leaving 17 bases between. Germline V CDR1 and CDR2: SQVTM, ANQGSEA. The CDR3 totals 15 residues. CDR3 amino acids: CSVSAGTYMNTEAFF. The CDR3 DNA follows: TGCAGCGTATCCGCCGGGACATACATGAACACTGAAGCTTTCTTT.

This clonotype has ten or more counts. This sequence joins TRBV7-6 and TRBJ2-5; weak D call: TRBD2 (5 bases). The V gene lost 5 bases and the J gene lost 3 bases, with 16 bases spanning the gap. Looked up from germline, CDR1 is SGHVS and CDR2 is FNYEAQ. CDR3 length: 15 amino acids. CDR3 DNA: TGTGCCAGCAGCCCCACTATCTTCGGGGAAGAGACCCAGTACTTC. Translation gives CASSPTIFGEETQYF. The full variable domain, rest sourced from reference TRBV7-6 and TRBJ2-5, is GAGVSQSPRYKVTKRGQDVALRCDPISGHVSLYWYRQALGQGPEFLTYFNYEAQQDKSGLPNDRFSAERPEGSISTLTIQRTEQRDSAMYRCASSPTIFGEETQYFGPGTRLLVL.

This clonotype was seen ten or more times. The V and J genes are TRBV2 and TRBJ1-1; D is perhaps TRBD1 (6 bases). Germline V CDR1 and CDR2: SNHLY, FYNNEI. The CDR3 spans 14 residues. V lost 6 bases, J lost 5 bases, and 16 bases lay in between. The CDR3 DNA is TGTGCCAGCAGGCCAAGGGACATTGGGACTGAAGCTTTCTTT. Translation gives CASRPRDIGTEAFF.

This clonotype was counted ten times or more. This chain joins TRBV6-1 and TRBJ2-7; 7 bases fit TRBD2. CDR3 size: 14 residues. With 5 bases clipped from V and 6 bases from J, the junction kept 10 bases outside the gene matches. The germline CDR1 and CDR2 sequences are MNHNS and SASEGT. The CDR3 loop reads CASSLPGGLREQYF. DNA of the CDR3: TGTGCCAGCAGTCTACCGGGAGGCCTTCGCGAGCAGTACTTC.

This clonotype was seen many times. The chain combines TRBV6-5 with TRBJ1-2; D is unresolved. Between the trimmed V and J ends, which lost 6 bases and 0 bases, there was a span of 8 bases. The CDR3 length is 13 residues. Germline V gene lookup returns CDR1 MNHEY and CDR2 SVGAGI. The CDR3 spells CASSTQANYGYTF. CDR3 nucleotides: TGTGCCAGCAGCACTCAAGCTAACTATGGCTACACCTTC.

This clonotype was seen repeatedly, ten times or more. The chain joins TRBV7-9 to TRBJ1-2; D is unresolved. V was cut by 3 bases and J by 8 bases, with 13 bases left in between. The germline V gene encodes CDR1 SEHNR and CDR2 FQNEAQ (reference sequence). The CDR3 consists of 13 residues. The CDR3 loop reads CASSFVKNGGYTF. DNA of the CDR3: TGTGCCAGCAGCTTTGTGAAGAATGGCGGCTACACCTTC.

The chain has TRBV29-1 and TRBJ1-5; 7 bases agree with TRBD1. With 7 bases clipped from V and 4 bases from J, the junction kept 7 bases outside the gene matches. Looked up from germline, CDR1 is SQVTM and CDR2 is ANQGSEA. The CDR3 runs 13 residues. CDR3 in amino acids: CSAGQAGNQPQHF. CDR3 in DNA: TGCAGCGCCGGACAGGCCGGTAATCAGCCCCAGCATTTT. Full variable domain (rest looked up from reference TRBV29-1 and TRBJ1-5): SAVISQKPSRDICQRGTSLTIQCQVDSQVTMMFWYRQQPGQSLTLIATANQGSEATYESGFVIDKFPISRPNLTFSTLTVSNMSPEDSSIYLCSAGQAGNQPQHFGDGTRLSIL.

The DNA of the CDR3 is TGCGCCAGCAGCTCGGAAGAGGGGAGGTCACCCCTCCACTTT. It is translated as CASSSEEGRSPLHF. This chain uses TRBV5-1 with TRBJ1-6, with D perhaps matching TRBD1 (5 bases). This CDR3 region has 14 residues. Trimming pared 3 bases from V and 10 bases from J, leaving 14 bases between. From germline, CDR1 is SGHRS and CDR2 YFSETQ.

This clonotype was seen many times. The rearrangement joins TRBV11-2 to TRBJ1-1; tentative D call: TRBD1 (5 bases). Germline lookup yields CDR1 SGHAT and CDR2 FQNNGV. V lost 4 bases, J lost 6 bases, and 9 bases lay in between. CDR3 size: 12 residues. The CDR3 DNA sequence: TGTGCCAGCAGCTCCGGAGGGGCTGAAGCTTTCTTT. Amino acids: CASSSGGAEAFF. The full variable domain, completed using reference TRBV11-2 and TRBJ1-1, is EAGVAQSPRYKIIEKRQSVAFWCNPISGHATLYWYQQILGQGPKLLIQFQNNGVVDDSQLPKDRFSAERLKGVDSTLKIQPAKLEDSAVYLCASSSGGAEAFFGQGTRLTVV.

There are many counts of this clonotype. This chain connects TRBV29-1 to TRBJ2-3; weak D call: TRBD1 (6 bases). Trimming removed 6 bases from V and 3 bases from J, with 10 bases in between. The germline V gene encodes CDR1 SQVTM and CDR2 ANQGSEA. The length of the CDR3 is 12 residues. The DNA of the CDR3 is TGCAGCGTATACACAGGGACAGATACGCAGTATTTT. Translation: CSVYTGTDTQYF.

There are a few counts of this clonotype. This rearrangement joins TRBV20-1 to TRBJ2-7; no reliable D call. CDR1 and CDR2 from the germline V gene are DFQATT and SNEGSKA (reference sequence). The CDR3 sequence is 12 residues long. The ends were cut back, 5 bases at V and 0 bases at J, with 8 bases in the middle. CDR3 DNA sequence: TGCAGTGCTCCCGGACCCTCCTACGAGCAGTACTTC. It yields the protein CSAPGPSYEQYF.

This clonotype appeared many times. This rearrangement joins TRBV6-6 to TRBJ2-5, with unresolved D. Germline CDR1 and CDR2: MNHNY and SVGAGI (reference sequence). The CDR3 length is 14 residues. Trimming took 9 bases from V and 0 from J, leaving 14 bases between them. DNA of the CDR3: TGTGCCAGTTCGACACTGGCGTACCAAGAGACCCAGTACTTC. Encoded protein: CASSTLAYQETQYF.

This clonotype was detected ten times or more. V gene TRBV25-1 combines with J gene TRBJ1-4; D is unclear. CDR3 length equals 11 residues. Germline-derived CDR1 and CDR2 are MGHDK and SYGVNS. Trimming cost V 4 bases and J 8 bases, with 5 bases left between them. CDR3 in DNA: TGTGCCAGCAGTGCTGAAGAAAAACTGTTTTTT. It translates to CASSAEEKLFF.

With respect to this clonotype: This could be a read error, since a much larger clone is one nucleotide away. The V call is TRBV29-1, the J call TRBJ2-1; D remains ambiguous. CDR3 length: 14 residues. Germline CDR1 SQVTM, CDR2 ANQGSEA. Deletions cut 6 bases from V and 0 bases from J, with 12 bases between. For the CDR3, the DNA is TGCAGCGTGCCCAACACCTGCTCCTACAATGAGCAGTTCTTC. Residues: CSVPNTCSYNEQFF.